This T cell receptor (beta chain) was observed in a study of blood T cell repertoires in COVID-19. Background on the study: Spain, Italy and the United States supplied samples that represented acute and convalescent COVID-19.

Original analysis: Amplification with reference gene primers provided the estimates of nucleated cell counts. TCRdb keeps only in-frame clones here, not all; method: immunoSEQ multiplex PCR. D and trimming come from the DNA, and the V and J calls and clone size come from that table. The data contain 250,000 to 350,000 clones, about 84% of them singletons. The V gene's germline CDR1 is KGHSH and CDR2 LQKENI. The germline V and J ends were trimmed by 6 bases and 2 bases, with 13 bases remaining between them. The CDR3 length is 14 residues. This clone appeared once. The J gene is TRBJ1-1, the V gene TRBV18; D not certain. The origin of this receptor is a woman aged 45-65 years with acute or convalescent COVID-19. Sequencing input: peripheral blood. In DNA, the CDR3 is TGTGCCAGCTCGCTGAGCGGCGGTAACACTGAAGCTTTCTTT. It encodes CASSLSGGNTEAFF.